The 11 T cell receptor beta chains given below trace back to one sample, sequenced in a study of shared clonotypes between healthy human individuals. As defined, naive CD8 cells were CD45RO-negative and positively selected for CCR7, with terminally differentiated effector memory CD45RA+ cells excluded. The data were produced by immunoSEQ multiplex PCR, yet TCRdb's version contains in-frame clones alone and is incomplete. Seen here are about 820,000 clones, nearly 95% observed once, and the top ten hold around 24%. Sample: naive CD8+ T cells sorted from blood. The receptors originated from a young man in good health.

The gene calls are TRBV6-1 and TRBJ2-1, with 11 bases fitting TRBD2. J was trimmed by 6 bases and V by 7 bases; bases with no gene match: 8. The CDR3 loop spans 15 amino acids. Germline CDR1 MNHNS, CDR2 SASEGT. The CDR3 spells CASKIAGGPPNEQFF. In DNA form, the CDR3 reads TGTGCCAGCAAAATAGCGGGAGGGCCTCCCAATGAGCAGTTCTTC.

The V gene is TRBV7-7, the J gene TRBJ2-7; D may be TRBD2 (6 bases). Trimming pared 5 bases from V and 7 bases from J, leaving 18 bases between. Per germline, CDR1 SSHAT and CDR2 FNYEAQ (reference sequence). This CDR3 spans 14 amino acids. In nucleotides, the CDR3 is TGTGCCAGCAGCACCCGGTTTGGGGCGGGAGAGCAGTACTTC. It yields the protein CASSTRFGAGEQYF.

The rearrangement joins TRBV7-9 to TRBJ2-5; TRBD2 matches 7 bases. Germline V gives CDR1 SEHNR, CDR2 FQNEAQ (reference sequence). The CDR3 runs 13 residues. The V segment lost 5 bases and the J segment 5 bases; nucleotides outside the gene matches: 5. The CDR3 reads CASSEGLGETQYF. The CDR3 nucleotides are TGTGCCAGCAGCGAAGGACTAGGGGAGACCCAGTACTTC.

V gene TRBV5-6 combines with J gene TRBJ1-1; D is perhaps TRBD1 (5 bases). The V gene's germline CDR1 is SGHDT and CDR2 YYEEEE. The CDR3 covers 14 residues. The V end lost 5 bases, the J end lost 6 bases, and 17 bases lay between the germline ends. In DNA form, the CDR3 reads TGTGCCAGCAGAGACAGCCTCGTTCGGTCTGAAGCTTTCTTT. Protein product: CASRDSLVRSEAFF.

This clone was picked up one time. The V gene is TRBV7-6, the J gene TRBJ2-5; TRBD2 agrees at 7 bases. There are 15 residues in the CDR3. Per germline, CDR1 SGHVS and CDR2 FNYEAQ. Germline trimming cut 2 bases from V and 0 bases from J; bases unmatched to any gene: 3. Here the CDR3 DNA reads TGTGCCAGCAGCTTACATGGGGGGGACCAAGAGACCCAGTACTTC. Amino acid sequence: CASSLHGGDQETQYF.

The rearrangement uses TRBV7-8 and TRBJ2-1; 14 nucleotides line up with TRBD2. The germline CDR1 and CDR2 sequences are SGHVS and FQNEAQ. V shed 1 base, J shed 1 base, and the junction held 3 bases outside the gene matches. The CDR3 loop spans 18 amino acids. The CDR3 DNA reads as TGTGCCAGCAGCTTAGGACTAGCGGGAGGGCATTCCTACAATGAGCAGTTCTTC. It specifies CASSLGLAGGHSYNEQFF.

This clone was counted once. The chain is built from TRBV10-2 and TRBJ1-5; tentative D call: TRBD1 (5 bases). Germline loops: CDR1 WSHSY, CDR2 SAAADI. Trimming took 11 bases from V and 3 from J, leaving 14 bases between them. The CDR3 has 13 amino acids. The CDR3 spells CAGGTGLNQPQHF. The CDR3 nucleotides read TGCGCCGGCGGTACAGGCCTCAATCAGCCCCAGCATTTT.

CDR3 nucleotides: TGTGCCAGTAGTATTTCACTAGCGGACTACGAGCAGTACTTC. This codes for CASSISLADYEQYF. The chain is built from TRBV19 and TRBJ2-7, with TRBD2 matching over 8 bases. This CDR3 is built from 14 residues. Germline V gives CDR1 LNHDA, CDR2 SQIVND (reference sequence). The V gene end was trimmed by 3 bases and the J gene end by 3 bases; junction bases not matched to a gene: 4.

The CDR3 loop reads CASSQGIQETQYF. For the CDR3, the DNA is TGCGCCAGCAGTCAGGGCATCCAAGAGACCCAGTACTTC. The V and J genes are TRBV5-1 and TRBJ2-5; weak D call: TRBD1 (5 bases). This CDR3 has 13 amino acids. V lost 5 bases and J 1 base, leaving 9 bases between the germline ends. CDR1 is SGHRS and CDR2 is YFSETQ in the germline V gene. The complete variable domain, with remaining parts taken from reference TRBV5-1 and TRBJ2-5, reads KAGVTQTPRYLIKTRGQQVTLSCSPISGHRSVSWYQQTPGQGLQFLFEYFSETQRNKGNFPGRFSGRQFSNSRSEMNVSTLELGDSALYLCASSQGIQETQYFGPGTRLLVL.

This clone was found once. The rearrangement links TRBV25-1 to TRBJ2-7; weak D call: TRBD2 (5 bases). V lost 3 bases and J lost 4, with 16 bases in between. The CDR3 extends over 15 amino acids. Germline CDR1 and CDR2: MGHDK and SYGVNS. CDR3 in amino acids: CASSDAPGIGYEQYF. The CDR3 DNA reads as TGTGCCAGCAGTGATGCCCCCGGGATTGGTTACGAGCAGTACTTC.

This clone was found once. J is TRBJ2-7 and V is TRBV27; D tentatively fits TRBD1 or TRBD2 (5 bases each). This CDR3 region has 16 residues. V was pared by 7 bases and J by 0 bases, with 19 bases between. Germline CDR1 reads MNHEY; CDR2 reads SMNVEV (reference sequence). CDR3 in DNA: TGTGCCAGCACCCCTCATGGGGGTTATACCTCCTACGAGCAGTACTTC. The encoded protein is CASTPHGGYTSYEQYF.